This TCR beta chain was documented in a study of metastatic and nonmetastatic thyroid tumors. Study-level background: Samples came from malignant and benign thyroid patients, and repertoires were compared across blood and tumor or nodule tissue.

Study-wide findings and caveats: Benign nodules were reported to have significantly lower TCR beta diversity than malignant thyroid tumors, in blood and tumor.

Original data processing: Clinicopathological groups differed in CDR3, with these differences serving to build a distant-metastasis classifier for papillary thyroid cancer. TCRdb re-analyzed the PCR reads through MiXCR. These V and J calls derive from TCRdb rather than the authors' analysis. Altogether about 5,400 clones are present, roughly 34% being singletons, with the ten largest covering around a third. As concerns this clone: What it binds is unknown.

Ahead of thyroid surgery, no patient had received treatment of any kind. CDR1 and CDR2 (germline): GTSNPN, SVGIG (reference sequence). This CDR3 is 17 amino acids long. V lost 0 bases, J lost 1 base, and 6 bases stayed unmatched. The sample taken for sequencing was adjacent normal tissue. This chain uses TRBV30 with TRBJ1-5; 10 bases line up with TRBD1. The receptor's source is a female donor with papillary thyroid cancer or a benign thyroid nodule (not recorded which). Some clones in this sample may be carry-over from other donors' samples. As DNA, the CDR3 is TGTGCCTGGAGTGTACCGGGACAGGGGATGAGCAATCAGCCCCAGCATTTT. The encoded protein is CAWSVPGQGMSNQPQHF. The full variable domain, completed using reference TRBV30 and TRBJ1-5, is SQTIHQWPATLVQPVGSPLSLECTVEGTSNPNLYWYRQAAGRGLQLLFYSVGIGQISSEVPQNLSASRPQDRQFILSSKKLLLSDSGFYLCAWSVPGQGMSNQPQHFGDGTRLSIL.